This T cell receptor (beta chain) was recovered during a study of control samples from healthy donors and cancer patients. The V and J ends lost 6 bases and 10 bases respectively, with 12 bases between them. The CDR3 is 11 residues long. Germline V gene lookup returns CDR1 MGHDK and CDR2 SYGVNS. This table comes from immunoSEQ multiplex PCR, and its TCRdb copy is limited to in-frame clones, with some not included. The repertoire consists of tens of thousands of clones, with roughly 89% occurring once and the leading ten covering under 2%. Sequencing input: PBMCs. The origin of this receptor is an older woman with head and neck cancer. The V and J genes are TRBV25-1 and TRBJ1-1; D unresolved. CDR3 DNA: TGTGCCAGCAGGGGCCATATTGGAGCTTTCTTT. The encoded protein is CASRGHIGAFF.